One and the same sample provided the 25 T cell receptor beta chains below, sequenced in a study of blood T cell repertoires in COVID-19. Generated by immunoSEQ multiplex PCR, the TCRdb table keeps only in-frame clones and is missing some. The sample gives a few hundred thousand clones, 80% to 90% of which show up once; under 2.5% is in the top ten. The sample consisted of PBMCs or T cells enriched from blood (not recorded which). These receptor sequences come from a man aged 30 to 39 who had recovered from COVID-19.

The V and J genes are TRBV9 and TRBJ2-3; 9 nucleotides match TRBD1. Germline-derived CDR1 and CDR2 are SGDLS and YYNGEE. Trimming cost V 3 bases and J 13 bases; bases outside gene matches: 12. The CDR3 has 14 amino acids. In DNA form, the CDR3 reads TGTGCCAGCAGCGCCACAGGGGGCCGGGGTAGAGAGTATTTT. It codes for CASSATGGRGREYF.

CDR3 sequence: CASIKGASRVTGELFF. The DNA for the CDR3 is TGTGCCAGTATCAAGGGGGCGTCGAGGGTCACCGGGGAGCTGTTTTTT. This chain links TRBV7-9 with TRBJ2-2, with 7 positions matching TRBD1. The junction had 14 bases not matched to a gene; V was cut back by 9 bases and J by 4 bases. The CDR3 runs 16 residues. Germline V gene lookup returns CDR1 SEHNR and CDR2 FQNEAQ (reference sequence).

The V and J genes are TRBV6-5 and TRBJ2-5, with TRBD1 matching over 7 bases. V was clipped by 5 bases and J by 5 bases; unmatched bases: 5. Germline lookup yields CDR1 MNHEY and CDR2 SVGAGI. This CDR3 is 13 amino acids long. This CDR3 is CASSPTGLETQYF. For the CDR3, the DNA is TGTGCCAGCAGTCCGACAGGGTTGGAGACCCAGTACTTC.

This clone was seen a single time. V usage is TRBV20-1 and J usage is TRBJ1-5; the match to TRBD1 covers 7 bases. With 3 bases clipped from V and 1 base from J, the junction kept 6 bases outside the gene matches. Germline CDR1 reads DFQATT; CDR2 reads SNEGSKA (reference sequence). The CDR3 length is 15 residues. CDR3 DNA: TGCAGTGCTAGTTTAGGGGGCGTCAGCAATCAGCCCCAGCATTTT. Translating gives CSASLGGVSNQPQHF.

The CDR3 is CASSYEVSVSGNTIYF. CDR3 nucleotides: TGTGCCAGCAGTTATGAGGTGTCCGTCTCTGGAAACACCATATATTTT. This chain connects TRBV5-5 to TRBJ1-3; the D is unclear. CDR1 SGHKS and CDR2 YYEKEE come from the germline V gene (reference sequence). The CDR3 sequence is 16 residues long. V shed 5 bases and J shed 0 bases, with 15 bases lying between them.

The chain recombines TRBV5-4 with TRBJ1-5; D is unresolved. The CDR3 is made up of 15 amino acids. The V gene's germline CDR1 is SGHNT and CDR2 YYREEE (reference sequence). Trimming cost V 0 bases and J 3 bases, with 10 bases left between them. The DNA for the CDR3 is TGTGCCAGCAGCTTGGCTGGGCAGGACAATCAGCCCCAGCATTTT. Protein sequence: CASSLAGQDNQPQHF.

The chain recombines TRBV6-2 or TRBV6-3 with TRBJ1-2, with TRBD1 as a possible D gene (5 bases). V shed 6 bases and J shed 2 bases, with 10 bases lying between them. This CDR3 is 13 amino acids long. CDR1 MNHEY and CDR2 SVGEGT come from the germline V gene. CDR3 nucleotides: TGTGCCAGCAGCCCTCGACAGAACTATGGCTACACCTTC. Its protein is CASSPRQNYGYTF.

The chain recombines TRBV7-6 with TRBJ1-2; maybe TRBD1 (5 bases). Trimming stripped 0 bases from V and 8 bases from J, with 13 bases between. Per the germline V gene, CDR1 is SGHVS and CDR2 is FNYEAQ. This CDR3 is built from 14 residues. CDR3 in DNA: TGTGCCAGCAGCTTAGCGGCGGACATGAGCGGCTACACCTTC. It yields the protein CASSLAADMSGYTF. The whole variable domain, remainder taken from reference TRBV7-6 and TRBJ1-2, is GAGVSQSPRYKVTKRGQDVALRCDPISGHVSLYWYRQALGQGPEFLTYFNYEAQQDKSGLPNDRFSAERPEGSISTLTIQRTEQRDSAMYRCASSLAADMSGYTFGSGTRLTVV.

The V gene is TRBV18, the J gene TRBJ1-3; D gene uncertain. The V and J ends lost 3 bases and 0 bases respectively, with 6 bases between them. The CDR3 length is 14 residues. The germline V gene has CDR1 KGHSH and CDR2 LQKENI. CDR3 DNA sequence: TGTGCCAGCTCACCCCAGTACTCTGGAAACACCATATATTTT. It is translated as CASSPQYSGNTIYF.

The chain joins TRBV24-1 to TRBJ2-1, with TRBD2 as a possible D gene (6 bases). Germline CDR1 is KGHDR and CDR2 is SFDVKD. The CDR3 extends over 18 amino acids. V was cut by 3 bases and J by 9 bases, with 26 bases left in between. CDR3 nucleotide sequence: TGTGCCACCAGTGATGCGGGACCTCTGATTCAGGGTTCTGGTGAGCAGTTCTTC. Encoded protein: CATSDAGPLIQGSGEQFF.

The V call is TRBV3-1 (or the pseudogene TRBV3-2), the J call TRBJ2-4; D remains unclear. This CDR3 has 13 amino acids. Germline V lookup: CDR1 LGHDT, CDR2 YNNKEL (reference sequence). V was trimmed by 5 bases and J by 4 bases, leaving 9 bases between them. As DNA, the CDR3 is TGTGCCAGCAGCTCCTCCACTAAAAACATTCAGTACTTC. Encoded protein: CASSSSTKNIQYF.

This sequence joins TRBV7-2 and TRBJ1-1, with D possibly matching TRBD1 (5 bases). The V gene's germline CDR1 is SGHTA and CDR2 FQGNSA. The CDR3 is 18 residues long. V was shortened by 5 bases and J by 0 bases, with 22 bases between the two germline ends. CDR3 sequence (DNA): TGTGCCAGCAGCCACCTGTCACTGGATGGACATTTGAACACTGAAGCTTTCTTT. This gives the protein CASSHLSLDGHLNTEAFF.

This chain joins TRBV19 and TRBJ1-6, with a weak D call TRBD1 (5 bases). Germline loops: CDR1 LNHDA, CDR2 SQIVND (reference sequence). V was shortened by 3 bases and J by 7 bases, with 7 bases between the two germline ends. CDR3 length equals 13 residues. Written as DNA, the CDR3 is TGTGCCAGTAGTATCGCAGGGAATTCACCCCTCCACTTT. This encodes CASSIAGNSPLHF. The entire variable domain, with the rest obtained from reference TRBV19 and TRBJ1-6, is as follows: DGGITQSPKYLFRKEGQNVTLSCEQNLNHDAMYWYRQDPGQGLRLIYYSQIVNDFQKGDIAEGYSVSREKKESFPLTVTSAQKNPTAFYLCASSIAGNSPLHFGNGTRLTVT.

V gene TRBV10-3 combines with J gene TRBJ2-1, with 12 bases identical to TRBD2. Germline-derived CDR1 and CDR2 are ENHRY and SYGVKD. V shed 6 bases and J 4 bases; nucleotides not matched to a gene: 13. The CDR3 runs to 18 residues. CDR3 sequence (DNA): TGTGCCATCAGCCGAATGCCGACTAGCGGGGGCTCTTACAATGAGCAGTTCTTC. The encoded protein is CAISRMPTSGGSYNEQFF.

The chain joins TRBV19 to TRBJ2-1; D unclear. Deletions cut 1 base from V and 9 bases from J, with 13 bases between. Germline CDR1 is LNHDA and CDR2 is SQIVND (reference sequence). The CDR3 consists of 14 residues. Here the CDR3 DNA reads TGTGCCAGTAGTATAGGAGGTATAATGGGTGAGCAGTTCTTC. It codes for CASSIGGIMGEQFF.

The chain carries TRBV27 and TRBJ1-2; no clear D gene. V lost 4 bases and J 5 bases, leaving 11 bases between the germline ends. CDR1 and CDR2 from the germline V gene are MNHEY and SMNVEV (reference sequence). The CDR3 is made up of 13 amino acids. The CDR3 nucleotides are TGTGCCAGCAGTTGGGAGATGGGGTATGGCTACACCTTC. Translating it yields CASSWEMGYGYTF.

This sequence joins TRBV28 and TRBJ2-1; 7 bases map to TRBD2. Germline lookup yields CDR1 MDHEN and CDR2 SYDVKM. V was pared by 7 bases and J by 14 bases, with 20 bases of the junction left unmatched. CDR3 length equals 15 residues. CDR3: CASTPGIRPRDYKFF. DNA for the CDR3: TGTGCCAGCACCCCAGGCATTCGCCCCCGGGACTATAAGTTCTTC.

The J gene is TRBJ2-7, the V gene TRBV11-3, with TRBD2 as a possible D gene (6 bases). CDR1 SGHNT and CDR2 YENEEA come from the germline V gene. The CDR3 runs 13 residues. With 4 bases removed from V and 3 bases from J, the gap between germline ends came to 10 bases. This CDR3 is CASSYNGGYEQYF. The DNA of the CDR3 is TGTGCCAGCAGCTACAACGGGGGCTACGAGCAGTACTTC.

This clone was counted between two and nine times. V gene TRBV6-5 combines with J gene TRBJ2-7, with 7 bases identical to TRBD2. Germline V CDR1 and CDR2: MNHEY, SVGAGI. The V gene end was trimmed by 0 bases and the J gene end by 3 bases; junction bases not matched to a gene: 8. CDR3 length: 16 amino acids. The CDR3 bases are TGTGCCAGCAGTTACTCGATTTCTAGCGGAGTCTACGAGCAGTACTTC. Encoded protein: CASSYSISSGVYEQYF.

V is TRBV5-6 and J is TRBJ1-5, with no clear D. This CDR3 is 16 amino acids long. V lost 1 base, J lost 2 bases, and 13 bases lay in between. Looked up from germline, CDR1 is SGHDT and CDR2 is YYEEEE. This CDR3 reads CASSLLSAYGNQPQHF. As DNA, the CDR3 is TGTGCCAGCAGCTTGTTAAGCGCCTATGGCAATCAGCCCCAGCATTTT.

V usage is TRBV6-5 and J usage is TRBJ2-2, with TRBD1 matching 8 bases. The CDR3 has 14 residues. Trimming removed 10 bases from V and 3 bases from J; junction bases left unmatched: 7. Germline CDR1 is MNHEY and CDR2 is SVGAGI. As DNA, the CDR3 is TGTGCCACCCTGACAGGGGTAGACACCGGGGAGCTGTTTTTT. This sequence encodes CATLTGVDTGELFF.

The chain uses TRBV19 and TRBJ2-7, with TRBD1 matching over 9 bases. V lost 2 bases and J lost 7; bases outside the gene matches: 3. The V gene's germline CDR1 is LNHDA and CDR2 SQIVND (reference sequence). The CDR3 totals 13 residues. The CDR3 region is CASSITGGKEQYF. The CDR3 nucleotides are TGTGCCAGTAGTATAACAGGGGGCAAGGAGCAGTACTTC.

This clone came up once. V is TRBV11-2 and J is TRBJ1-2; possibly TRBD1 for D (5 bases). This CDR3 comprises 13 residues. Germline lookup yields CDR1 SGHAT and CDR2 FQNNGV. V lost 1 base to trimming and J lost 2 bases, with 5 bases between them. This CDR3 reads CASSLAGNYGYTF. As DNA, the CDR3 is TGTGCCAGCAGCTTAGCAGGGAACTATGGCTACACCTTC.

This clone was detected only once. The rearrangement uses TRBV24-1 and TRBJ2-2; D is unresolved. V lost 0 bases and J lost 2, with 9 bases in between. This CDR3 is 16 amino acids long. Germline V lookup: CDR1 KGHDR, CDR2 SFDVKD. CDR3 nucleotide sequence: TGTGCCACCAGTGATTTGTCCAGGTCTAACACCGGGGAGCTGTTTTTT. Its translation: CATSDLSRSNTGELFF.

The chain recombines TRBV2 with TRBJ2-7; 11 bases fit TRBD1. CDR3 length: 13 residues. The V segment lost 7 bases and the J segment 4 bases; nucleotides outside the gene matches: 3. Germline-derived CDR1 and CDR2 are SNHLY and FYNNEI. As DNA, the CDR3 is TGTGCCAGCACCGGGACAGGGGGTTACGAGCAGTACTTC. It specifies CASTGTGGYEQYF.